This is a list of T cell receptor beta chains from one sample in a study of T cell responses to AZD1222 COVID-19 vaccine. Sequencing was performed with immunoSEQ multiplex PCR; in TCRdb, only in-frame clones are kept and a portion is missing. The data contain approximately 120,000 clones, 75% to 85% of them seen just once; the ten biggest clones take up about a quarter. Sequencing used peripheral blood, obtained 28 days after the second AZD1222 dose. The receptors derive from an adult who received the AZD1222 COVID-19 vaccine. The CDR3 runs from the conserved cysteine through the conserved F or W. The D gene is left open where the match is weak. Expanded clones get a size class; other rows say once, few or many, or leave the size out.

clone_size | j_call | d_call | v_call | cdr3_aa | cdr3_nt
NA | TRBJ1-5 | NA | TRBV12-3/TRBV12-4 | CASSFEIRQPQHF | TGTGCCAGCAGTTTTGAGATTAGGCAGCCCCAGCATTTT
NA | TRBJ2-7 | TRBD2 | TRBV19 | CASSQRSGESYEQYF | TGTGCCAGTAGTCAACGAAGCGGGGAGTCCTACGAGCAGTACTTC
once | TRBJ2-7 | TRBD1 | TRBV3-1/TRBV3-2 | CASSQRDRDREQYF | TGTGCCAGCAGCCAACGGGACAGGGATCGCGAGCAGTACTTC
NA | TRBJ1-2 | NA | TRBV10-3 | CATSGDDYYGYTF | TGTGCCACATCAGGAGATGATTACTATGGCTACACCTTC
NA | TRBJ1-1 | NA | TRBV5-6 | CASTTGRWGRITEAFF | TGTGCCAGCACCACTGGACGGTGGGGGCGCATCACTGAAGCTTTCTTT
NA | TRBJ2-6 | NA | TRBV29-1 | CSVEVVSGANVLTF | TGCAGCGTTGAAGTTGTCTCTGGGGCCAACGTCCTGACTTTC
NA | TRBJ2-1 | TRBD2 | TRBV4-1 | CASSPFSGAYNEQFF | TGCGCCAGCAGCCCCTTTAGCGGGGCCTACAATGAGCAGTTCTTC
NA | TRBJ2-2 | TRBD2 | TRBV14 | CASSRRTSGWNTGELFF | TGTGCCAGCAGCCGTCGGACTAGCGGATGGAACACCGGGGAGCTGTTTTTT
NA | TRBJ2-7 | NA | TRBV6-5 | CASSYSGGEQYF | TGTGCCAGCAGTTACAGCGGAGGCGAGCAGTACTTC
NA | TRBJ1-1 | NA | TRBV3-1/TRBV3-2 | CASSQVAGQHEAFF | TGTGCCAGCAGCCAAGTTGCGGGACAACACGAAGCTTTCTTT
NA | TRBJ2-5 | NA | TRBV7-9 | CASSLVGRTETQYF | TGTGCCAGCAGCTTAGTGGGGCGTACGGAGACCCAGTACTTC
few | TRBJ1-2 | NA | TRBV2 | CASSTENYGYTF | TGTGCCAGCAGTACGGAAAACTATGGCTACACCTTC
NA | TRBJ1-6 | TRBD1 | TRBV6-5 | CASSRDRGGSPLHF | TGTGCCAGCAGTAGGGACAGGGGAGGCTCACCCCTCCACTTT
NA | TRBJ2-3 | NA | TRBV11-2 | CASSLLRHPTDTQYF | TGTGCCAGCAGCCTCCTAAGGCACCCGACAGATACGCAGTATTTT
NA | TRBJ1-1 | NA | TRBV3-1/TRBV3-2 | CASSSPGTIAFF | TGTGCCAGCAGCAGTCCCGGGACAATTGCTTTCTTT
few | TRBJ1-2 | NA | TRBV7-9 | CASSSDSGGYTF | TGTGCCAGCAGCTCCGACTCAGGTGGCTACACCTTC
once | TRBJ2-7 | TRBD1 | TRBV6-5 | CASSYSRTGGAYEQYF | TGTGCCAGCAGTTACTCGAGGACAGGGGGCGCGTACGAGCAGTACTTC
NA | TRBJ1-1 | NA | TRBV2 | CASNVGGLNTEAFF | TGTGCCAGCAACGTGGGGGGGCTGAACACTGAAGCTTTCTTT
NA | TRBJ2-3 | NA | TRBV7-2 | CASSSRRDTDTQYF | TGTGCCAGCAGCTCCCGGAGGGACACAGATACGCAGTATTTT
NA | TRBJ1-1 | TRBD1 | TRBV7-2 | CASSFTGVSRAFF | TGTGCCAGCAGCTTTACAGGGGTTTCTAGGGCTTTCTTT
NA | TRBJ1-1 | NA | TRBV6-5 | CASSDPGMNTEAFF | TGTGCCAGCAGCGACCCGGGGATGAACACTGAAGCTTTCTTT
NA | TRBJ2-2 | TRBD2 | TRBV7-9 | CASSLGGGPNTGELFF | TGTGCCAGCAGCTTAGGCGGGGGGCCGAACACCGGGGAGCTGTTTTTT
NA | TRBJ2-3 | TRBD2 | TRBV7-2 | CASSLRLAASTDTQYF | TGTGCCAGCAGCTTAAGACTAGCGGCTAGCACAGATACGCAGTATTTT
NA | TRBJ2-2 | TRBD1 | TRBV10-3 | CAISLQGADTGELFF | TGTGCCATCAGCCTACAGGGGGCGGACACCGGGGAGCTGTTTTTT
NA | TRBJ2-3 | NA | TRBV2 | CASRDSSIPDTQYF | TGTGCCAGCAGGGACTCCAGTATTCCAGATACGCAGTATTTT
few | TRBJ1-6 | NA | TRBV9 | CASSFEGQNNSPLHF | TGTGCCAGCAGCTTCGAAGGGCAGAATAATTCACCCCTCCACTTT
NA | TRBJ1-1 | NA | TRBV28 | CASSSGRMRYTEAFF | TGTGCCAGCAGTTCAGGCCGCATGCGATACACTGAAGCTTTCTTT
NA | TRBJ2-5 | NA | TRBV5-1 | CASSLGTAGQETQYF | TGCGCCAGCAGCTTGGGGACAGCTGGCCAAGAGACCCAGTACTTC
NA | TRBJ1-1 | NA | TRBV7-2 | CASSFPPGGTEAFF | TGTGCCAGCAGCTTCCCCCCGGGGGGCACTGAAGCTTTCTTT